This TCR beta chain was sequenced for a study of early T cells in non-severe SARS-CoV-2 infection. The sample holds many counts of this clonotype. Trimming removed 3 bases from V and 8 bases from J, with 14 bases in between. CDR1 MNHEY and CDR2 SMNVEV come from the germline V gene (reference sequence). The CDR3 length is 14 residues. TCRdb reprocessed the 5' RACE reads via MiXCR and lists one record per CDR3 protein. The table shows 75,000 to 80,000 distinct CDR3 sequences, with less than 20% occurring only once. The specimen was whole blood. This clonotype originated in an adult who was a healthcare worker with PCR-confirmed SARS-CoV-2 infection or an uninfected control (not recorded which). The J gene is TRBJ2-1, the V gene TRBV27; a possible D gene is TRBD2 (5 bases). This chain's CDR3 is CASSLLGAGYEQFF. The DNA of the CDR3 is TGTGCCAGCAGTTTGCTGGGCGCGGGCTATGAGCAGTTCTTC.